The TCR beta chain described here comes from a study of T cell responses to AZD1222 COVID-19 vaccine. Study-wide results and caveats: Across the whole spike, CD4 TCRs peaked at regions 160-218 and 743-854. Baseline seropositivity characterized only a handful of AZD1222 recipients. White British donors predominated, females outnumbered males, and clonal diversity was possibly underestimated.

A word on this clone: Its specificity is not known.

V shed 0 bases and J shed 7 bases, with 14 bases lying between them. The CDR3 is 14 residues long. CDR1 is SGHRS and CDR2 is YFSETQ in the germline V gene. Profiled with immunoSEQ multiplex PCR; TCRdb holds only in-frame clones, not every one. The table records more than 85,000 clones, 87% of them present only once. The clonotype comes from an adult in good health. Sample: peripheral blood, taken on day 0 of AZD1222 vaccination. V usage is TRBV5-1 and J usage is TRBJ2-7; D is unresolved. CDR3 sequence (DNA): TGCGCCAGCAGCTTGGATCCGGGTTTCGGGGAGCAGTACTTC. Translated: CASSLDPGFGEQYF.